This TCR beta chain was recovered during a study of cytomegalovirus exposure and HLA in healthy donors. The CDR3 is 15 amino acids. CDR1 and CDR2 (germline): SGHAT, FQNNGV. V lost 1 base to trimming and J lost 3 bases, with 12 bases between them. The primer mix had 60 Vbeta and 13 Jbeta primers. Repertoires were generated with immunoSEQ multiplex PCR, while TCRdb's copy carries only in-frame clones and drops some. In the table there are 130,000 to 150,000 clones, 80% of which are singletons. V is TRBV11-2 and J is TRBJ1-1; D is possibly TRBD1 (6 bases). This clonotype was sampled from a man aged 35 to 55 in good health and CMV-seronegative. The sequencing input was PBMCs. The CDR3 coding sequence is TGTGCCAGCAGCTTAGTGGGACAAGGATACACTGAAGCTTTCTTT. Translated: CASSLVGQGYTEAFF.